What follows describes a single TCR beta chain. Its cognate antigen is unknown. One end of the junction does not line up with germline, which may come from a read error. Stable hyperthyroidism: no ophthalmopathy progression over 18 months of follow-up. Fresh peripheral blood, approximately 10 ml, was the source of the PBMCs. CDR3 length: 14 amino acids. Germline CDR1 SGHTA, CDR2 FQGNSA. Using RNA transcripts as the source, TCR beta CDR3 regions were amplified. The study used the HTBI primer set for a first-round RT-PCR of the TCR CDR3. TCRdb re-called the multiplex PCR reads with MiXCR, one entry per CDR3 protein. Among about 200,000 distinct CDR3 sequences listed, roughly 17% were seen once. These data are taken from a study of T cells in Graves' hyperthyroidism and ophthalmopathy. Study in general: Peripheral blood was obtained at initial diagnosis, preceding any treatment.

General observations from the study: Ophthalmopathy, which appeared later, was predicted by the model a median approximately 6 months before onset.

J is TRBJ2-3 and V is TRBV7-2; D is undetermined. The receptor was derived from a man over 45 with Graves' hyperthyroidism. Material: blood. CDR3 in DNA: TGTGTCAGCAGCTCAACAATCGAAGGATATACGCAGTATTTT. Protein sequence: CVSSSTIEGYTQYF.